These 14 T cell receptor beta chains were sequenced from one sample in a study of T cell clonotyping in hematopoietic cell transplantation. The method was immunoSEQ multiplex PCR; TCRdb's version includes in-frame clones alone and lacks a portion of them. The sample includes fewer than 70,000 clones, 90% to 95% seen only once; the top ten take 1.5% to 2%. The material sequenced was peripheral blood mononuclear cells. The receptors were gathered from a man aged 50-59 years in good health. Some clones in this sample may be carry-over from other donors' samples.

The rearrangement joins TRBV25-1 to TRBJ1-2; 8 bases are shared with TRBD1. V shed 2 bases, J shed 6 bases, and the junction held 8 bases outside the gene matches. There are 15 residues in the CDR3. The germline gives CDR1 MGHDK, CDR2 SYGVNS. CDR3 residues: CASSEPQGALDGYTF. The CDR3 DNA reads TGTGCCAGCAGTGAACCCCAGGGGGCTCTCGATGGCTACACCTTC.

V is TRBV14 and J is TRBJ1-3; D is perhaps TRBD1 (5 bases). CDR1 is SGHDN and CDR2 is FVKESK in the germline V gene. CDR3 length: 18 amino acids. Trimming left V 3 bases short and J 0 bases short, with 18 bases between. CDR3 coding DNA: TGTGCCAGCAGCCAGCGAGGGCTCAGGGAACTCTCTGGAAACACCATATATTTT. This translates into CASSQRGLRELSGNTIYF.

The chain recombines TRBV28 with TRBJ2-7; D might be TRBD2 (6 bases). Germline CDR1 MDHEN, CDR2 SYDVKM. The CDR3 runs to 13 residues. V gave up 8 bases and J gave up 1 base, with 12 bases separating them. This CDR3 reads CASEGGISYEQYF. The CDR3 DNA follows: TGTGCCAGCGAAGGAGGGATTTCCTACGAGCAGTACTTC.

The rearrangement links TRBV28 to TRBJ1-4; D may be TRBD1 (5 bases). There are 14 residues in the CDR3. V was shortened by 7 bases and J by 6 bases, with 15 bases between the two germline ends. The V gene's germline CDR1 is MDHEN and CDR2 SYDVKM. CDR3: CASTRGGADEKLFF. The CDR3 nucleotides read TGTGCCAGCACCCGGGGAGGGGCTGATGAAAAACTGTTTTTT.

The chain employs TRBV28 and TRBJ1-1; 7 bases align to TRBD1. The CDR3 consists of 12 residues. Germline-derived CDR1 and CDR2 are MDHEN and SYDVKM. V shed 6 bases, J shed 8 bases, and the junction held 6 bases outside the gene matches. The CDR3 is CASRPPGQEAFF. The CDR3 DNA is TGTGCCAGCAGACCTCCGGGACAGGAAGCTTTCTTT.

The chain joins TRBV5-4 to TRBJ2-5; 9 bases agree with TRBD1. CDR3 size: 15 residues. From germline, CDR1 is SGHNT and CDR2 YYREEE (reference sequence). V shed 0 bases, J shed 5 bases, and the junction held 5 bases outside the gene matches. CDR3 bases: TGTGCCAGCAGCTTGGCCGGGACAGGGAGCGAGACCCAGTACTTC. Its protein is CASSLAGTGSETQYF.

The sample holds a few counts of this clone. The gene calls are TRBV6-6 and TRBJ2-7; D may match TRBD1 or TRBD2 (6 bases each). This CDR3 region has 16 residues. Germline CDR1 MNHNY, CDR2 SVGAGI (reference sequence). V was cut by 2 bases and J by 1 base, with 15 bases left in between. The CDR3 nucleotides are TGTGCCAGCAGTTACGCCCCAGGGGAGGCATCCTACGAGCAGTACTTC. It codes for CASSYAPGEASYEQYF.

This CDR3 reads CASSPVQDGYQPQHF. The CDR3 bases are TGTGCCAGCAGCCCTGTACAGGATGGGTACCAGCCCCAGCATTTT. The chain couples TRBV28 to TRBJ1-5, with TRBD1 as a possible D gene (5 bases). The CDR3 covers 15 residues. The germline V gene encodes CDR1 MDHEN and CDR2 SYDVKM. Trimming cost V 6 bases and J 7 bases, with 19 bases left between them.

The chain has TRBV4-2 and TRBJ2-1; a possible D gene is TRBD1 (6 bases). The CDR3 is 15 amino acids. Trimming cost V 0 bases and J 3 bases, with 9 bases left between them. The germline CDR1 and CDR2 sequences are LGHNA and YNFKEQ. CDR3 amino acids: CASSQDKGHYNEQFF. The CDR3 DNA follows: TGTGCCAGCAGCCAAGATAAGGGACACTACAATGAGCAGTTCTTC.

CDR3 bases: TGTGCCAGCAGCTGGGGTAGATCTAATGAAAAACTGTTTTTT. This codes for CASSWGRSNEKLFF. The chain combines TRBV7-9 with TRBJ1-4; D ambiguous. This CDR3 is built from 14 residues. Per germline, CDR1 SEHNR and CDR2 FQNEAQ (reference sequence). Trimming stripped 4 bases from V and 3 bases from J, with 9 bases between. The full variable domain, completed using reference TRBV7-9 and TRBJ1-4, is DTGVSQNPRHKITKRGQNVTFRCDPISEHNRLYWYRQTLGQGPEFLTYFQNEAQLEKSRLLSDRFSAERPKGSFSTLEIQRTEQGDSAMYLCASSWGRSNEKLFFGSGTQLSVL.

Only a few counts were recorded for this clone. This chain links TRBV11-3 with TRBJ2-7; either TRBD1 or TRBD2 may fit D (6 bases each). The V and J ends lost 5 bases and 1 base respectively, with 9 bases between them. CDR3 size: 13 residues. In germline, CDR1 is SGHNT, CDR2 YENEEA. CDR3 residues: CASSPGASYEQYF. CDR3 bases: TGTGCCAGCAGCCCGGGGGCTTCCTACGAGCAGTACTTC.

J is TRBJ1-4 and V is TRBV19; D is unresolved. The germline CDR1 and CDR2 sequences are LNHDA and SQIVND (reference sequence). The length of the CDR3 is 13 residues. The V and J ends lost 5 bases and 5 bases respectively, with 9 bases between them. The CDR3 reads CASSFRENEKLFF. The CDR3 nucleotides are TGTGCCAGTAGTTTCCGAGAAAATGAAAAACTGTTTTTT. The whole variable domain, remainder taken from reference TRBV19 and TRBJ1-4, is DGGITQSPKYLFRKEGQNVTLSCEQNLNHDAMYWYRQDPGQGLRLIYYSQIVNDFQKGDIAEGYSVSREKKESFPLTVTSAQKNPTAFYLCASSFRENEKLFFGSGTQLSVL.

This chain joins TRBV5-6 and TRBJ2-7; D is unclear. The CDR3 sequence is 14 residues long. Per germline, CDR1 SGHDT and CDR2 YYEEEE. The V gene lost 3 bases and the J gene lost 5 bases, with 15 bases spanning the gap. The CDR3 DNA reads TGTGCCAGCAGCTCCCCAATTTGGACCGACGAGCAGTACTTC. It encodes CASSSPIWTDEQYF. The full variable domain, rest sourced from reference TRBV5-6 and TRBJ2-7, is DAGVTQSPTHLIKTRGQQVTLRCSPKSGHDTVSWYQQALGQGPQFIFQYYEEEERQRGNFPDRFSGHQFPNYSSELNVNALLLGDSALYLCASSSPIWTDEQYFGPGTRLTVT.

The chain joins TRBV19 to TRBJ2-1; D is possibly TRBD2 (5 bases). V was trimmed by 4 bases and J by 7 bases, leaving 14 bases between them. The CDR3 is 14 amino acids. Germline lookup yields CDR1 LNHDA and CDR2 SQIVND (reference sequence). The CDR3 nucleotides read TGTGCCAGTAGTAAGCTCACGAGGGAGAATGAGCAGTTCTTC. It yields the protein CASSKLTRENEQFF.